The 16 T cell receptor beta chains listed next were all sequenced from one sample in a study of shared clonotypes between healthy human individuals. This table comes from immunoSEQ multiplex PCR, and its TCRdb copy is limited to in-frame clones, with some not included. This sample has approximately 2.5 million clones, with approximately 90% found just once. Sequencing used naive CD4+ T cells sorted from blood. Regarding subset: CD45RA+ positively selected. All receptors derive from a young man in good health.

This chain links TRBV19 with TRBJ1-5; D is ambiguous. Germline assignment: CDR1 LNHDA and CDR2 SQIVND (reference sequence). V lost 7 bases and J lost 1, with 11 bases in between. This CDR3 is built from 14 residues. This CDR3 reads CASTNRESNQPQHF. The CDR3 DNA reads as TGTGCCAGTACCAATAGGGAGAGCAATCAGCCCCAGCATTTT.

For this clone: Other DNA sequences within the sample encode an identical CDR3. V gene TRBV5-1 combines with J gene TRBJ2-7, with D perhaps TRBD1 (6 bases). V lost 1 base to trimming and J lost 3 bases, with 8 bases between them. This CDR3 has 13 amino acids. CDR1 is SGHRS and CDR2 is YFSETQ in the germline V gene. CDR3 sequence: CASSLTGLYEQYF. The DNA of the CDR3 is TGCGCCAGCAGCTTGACAGGGCTCTACGAGCAGTACTTC.

This chain links TRBV2 with TRBJ2-5, with D tentatively TRBD2 (6 bases). Per germline, CDR1 SNHLY and CDR2 FYNNEI. Trimming left V 8 bases short and J 3 bases short, with 19 bases between. This CDR3 is 15 amino acids long. CDR3 DNA: TGTGCCAGCGTCAGTCCAGGGTCGGGGGAAGAGACCCAGTACTTC. Amino acid sequence: CASVSPGSGEETQYF.

The V call is TRBV6-5, the J call TRBJ1-1; D gene unclear. Per the germline V gene, CDR1 is MNHEY and CDR2 is SVGAGI. This CDR3 spans 11 amino acids. Trimming removed 8 bases from V and 4 bases from J, with 8 bases in between. In nucleotides, the CDR3 is TGTGCCAGCTTCATTTCCACTGAAGCTTTCTTT. Translation gives CASFISTEAFF.

This clone was seen more than once but under ten times. The genes are TRBV18 and TRBJ1-6, with D possibly TRBD1 on 5 matching bases. CDR3 length: 16 residues. CDR1 is KGHSH and CDR2 is LQKENI in the germline V gene. V lost 3 bases and J lost 10, with 19 bases in between. CDR3 residues: CASSPGEGSSLSPLHF. The CDR3 DNA is TGTGCCAGCTCACCGGGTGAGGGGAGCTCCTTGTCACCCCTCCACTTT.

The J gene is TRBJ2-2, the V gene TRBV27, with TRBD1 matching over 7 bases. CDR3 length: 15 amino acids. The junction had 5 bases not matched to a gene; V was cut back by 5 bases and J by 2 bases. Germline V gene data show CDR1 as MNHEY and CDR2 as SMNVEV (reference sequence). CDR3 in amino acids: CASSPDRLNTGELFF. CDR3 in DNA: TGTGCCAGCAGTCCGGACAGGTTAAACACCGGGGAGCTGTTTTTT.

The chain is built from TRBV7-4 and TRBJ2-6; either TRBD1 or TRBD2 may supply D (6 bases each). CDR3 size: 19 residues. Trimming took off 3 bases at V and 1 base at J, with 19 bases between the two ends. Germline-derived CDR1 and CDR2 are SGHVT and SQSDAQ. CDR3 amino acids: CASSFVIGGFPSGANVLTF. The DNA for the CDR3 is TGTGCCAGCAGCTTTGTGATAGGGGGGTTTCCTTCTGGGGCCAACGTCCTGACTTTC.

Remarks on this clone: Other DNA sequences in the sample encode the same CDR3. The chain couples TRBV5-1 to TRBJ1-3; no definite D call. Germline V gene sequence: CDR1 SGHRS, CDR2 YFSETQ. CDR3 length: 16 amino acids. Trimming stripped 0 bases from V and 1 base from J, with 11 bases between. The CDR3 region has the DNA TGCGCCAGCAGCTTGGAGGGAGCCGCTTCTGGAAACACCATATATTTT. Translation: CASSLEGAASGNTIYF.

This clone is a singleton in its sample. The chain recombines TRBV10-2 with TRBJ2-5, with D possibly being TRBD1 or TRBD2 (5 bases each). Trimming shortened V by 5 bases and J by 5 bases, and 9 bases separated the two germline ends. The CDR3 spans 12 residues. Germline values: CDR1 WSHSY, CDR2 SAAADI. The CDR3 DNA reads as TGCGCCAGCAGTCGGGGCTGGGAGACCCAGTACTTC. Translation: CASSRGWETQYF.

The chain recombines TRBV6-1 with TRBJ1-4; 7 bases align to TRBD1. Germline V gene lookup returns CDR1 MNHNS and CDR2 SASEGT. CDR3 length equals 15 residues. With V trimmed by 10 bases and J by 0 bases, 8 bases remained unmatched. CDR3 loop: CATGDSLTTNEKLFF. The CDR3 coding sequence is TGTGCCACGGGGGACAGCCTCACAACTAATGAAAAACTGTTTTTT.

On this clone itself: The same CDR3 is also encoded by other DNA sequences in this sample. The genes are TRBV18 and TRBJ1-2, with D uncertain. The germline V gene has CDR1 KGHSH and CDR2 LQKENI. The V gene lost 3 bases and the J gene lost 1 base, with 6 bases spanning the gap. The CDR3 length is 13 residues. Written as DNA, the CDR3 is TGTGCCAGCTCACCGGACGTTAACTATGGCTACACCTTC. It yields the protein CASSPDVNYGYTF.

The rearrangement links TRBV9 to TRBJ2-1; maybe TRBD2 (6 bases). Trimming cost V 0 bases and J 0 bases, with 13 bases left between them. The CDR3 covers 17 residues. Germline V gene sequence: CDR1 SGDLS, CDR2 YYNGEE. The CDR3 here is CASSVDWLASSYNEQFF. The CDR3 region has the DNA TGTGCCAGCAGCGTAGATTGGCTAGCGTCCTCCTACAATGAGCAGTTCTTC.

The chain is built from TRBV6-6 and TRBJ2-5, with 12 nucleotides matching TRBD1. Germline V gene data show CDR1 as MNHNY and CDR2 as SVGAGI (reference sequence). This CDR3 is built from 15 residues. Trimming removed 2 bases from V and 7 bases from J; junction bases left unmatched: 5. Here the CDR3 reads CASSYGDRGRGTQYF. The CDR3 nucleotides read TGTGCCAGCAGTTACGGGGACAGGGGGCGCGGGACCCAGTACTTC.

A remark on this clone: The sample holds other DNA sequences that translate to the same CDR3. The rearrangement uses TRBV19 and TRBJ2-5; possibly TRBD1 for D (6 bases). The CDR3 extends over 12 amino acids. The V gene lost 5 bases and the J gene lost 4 bases, with 8 bases spanning the gap. CDR1 is LNHDA and CDR2 is SQIVND in the germline V gene (reference sequence). CDR3: CASSPQGETQYF. CDR3 nucleotides: TGTGCCAGTAGTCCACAGGGAGAGACCCAGTACTTC.

This chain links TRBV30 with TRBJ2-7, with 7 bases that match TRBD1. Germline V gene lookup returns CDR1 GTSNPN and CDR2 SVGIG (reference sequence). Unmatched junction bases numbered 2, after V lost 5 bases and J lost 1 base. The CDR3 is made up of 12 amino acids. CDR3 sequence reads: CAWEQGSYEQYF. The CDR3 nucleotides read TGTGCCTGGGAACAGGGGTCCTACGAGCAGTACTTC.

The V gene is TRBV7-9, the J gene TRBJ1-1, with D possibly matching TRBD1 (5 bases). The CDR3 is made up of 14 amino acids. Germline CDR1 is SEHNR and CDR2 is FQNEAQ (reference sequence). Deletions cut 2 bases from V and 4 bases from J, with 11 bases between. The CDR3 spells CASSLRPGGTEAFF. The CDR3 coding sequence is TGTGCCAGCAGCTTACGCCCGGGGGGCACTGAAGCTTTCTTT.